This paragraph covers one T cell receptor beta chain sequence. Its specificity is unknown. These data belong to a study of T cells in localized non-small cell lung cancer. Only in-frame clones appear in the TCRdb table, and some are missing; sequencing was by immunoSEQ multiplex PCR. The table includes fewer than 25,000 clones, about 90% detected once. General observations from the study: Uninvolved adjacent lung, not tumor, had the highest T cell clonality.

This TCR came from a woman aged 35-70 years with stage I lung adenocarcinoma. Here the sequenced sample was peripheral blood, taken before any cancer treatment.

For the CDR3, the DNA is TGTGCCAGCAGCGGTAGAATCTCAACTAATGAAAAACTGTTTTTT. It is translated as CASSGRISTNEKLFF. This chain uses TRBV5-5 with TRBJ1-4; D remains unclear. The CDR3 length is 15 residues. V gave up 4 bases and J gave up 0 bases, with 10 bases separating them. Germline V gene lookup returns CDR1 SGHKS and CDR2 YYEKEE (reference sequence).